These T cell receptor beta chains were read from a single sample in a study of cytomegalovirus exposure and HLA in healthy donors. TCRdb's table, derived via immunoSEQ multiplex PCR, lists solely in-frame clones and lacks some. Of a few hundred thousand clones listed, around 89% are singletons. Input material: PBMCs. These receptors originate from a woman aged 18-35 years in good health and CMV-seronegative. Both conserved end residues are part of each CDR3. A D gene is named only where the DNA matches it firmly. Clone size is stated in some rows and not others, as once, few, many or a class when expanded.

CDR3,DNA,D,size,J,V
CAISEAGDTQYF,TGTGCCATCAGTGAAGCTGGAGATACGCAGTATTTT,.,.,TRBJ2-3,TRBV10-3
CASSQEWDRLPNEKLFF,TGCGCCAGCAGCCAAGAGTGGGACAGGCTCCCGAATGAAAAACTGTTTTTT,TRBD1,.,TRBJ1-4,TRBV4-3
CASTPFTGSSYNEQFF,TGTGCCAGTACTCCTTTTACGGGAAGCTCCTACAATGAGCAGTTCTTC,.,once,TRBJ2-1,TRBV19
CATTFGGFGYTF,TGTGCCACCACCTTTGGGGGGTTTGGCTACACCTTC,.,.,TRBJ1-2,TRBV7-9
CASRAGTGSGTDTQYF,TGTGCCAGCAGGGCCGGGACAGGGAGCGGAACAGATACGCAGTATTTT,TRBD1,.,TRBJ2-3,TRBV27
CASSYIAGGSADTQYF,TGTGCCAGCAGTTACATTGCGGGAGGGAGCGCAGATACGCAGTATTTT,TRBD2,.,TRBJ2-3,TRBV6-5
CASGTSGGSYNEQFF,TGTGCCAGCGGGACTAGCGGTGGCTCCTACAATGAGCAGTTCTTC,TRBD2,.,TRBJ2-1,TRBV2
CASSTGSPNYEQYF,TGTGCCAGCAGCACGGGGTCCCCCAACTACGAGCAGTACTTC,.,.,TRBJ2-7,TRBV27
CASRLAGFTDTQYF,TGTGCCAGCAGACTAGCGGGGTTCACAGATACGCAGTATTTT,TRBD2,.,TRBJ2-3,TRBV6-6
CASRNRAENSPLHF,TGCGCCAGCAGGAACAGGGCAGAGAATTCACCCCTCCACTTT,.,.,TRBJ1-6,TRBV5-1
CASSPADRAGNEQFF,TGTGCCAGCTCACCCGCAGACAGGGCGGGGAATGAGCAGTTCTTC,.,.,TRBJ2-1,TRBV18
CSVTGWGTGELFF,TGCAGCGTTACAGGGTGGGGAACCGGGGAGCTGTTTTTT,.,.,TRBJ2-2,TRBV29-1
CASSTGTSQETQYF,TGTGCCAGTAGCACCGGGACTTCACAAGAGACCCAGTACTTC,.,.,TRBJ2-5,TRBV19
CSSSLDTSGGITYGYTF,TGTTCCAGCAGCTTAGACACTTCTGGGGGGATAACATATGGCTACACCTTC,.,.,TRBJ1-2,TRBV7-9
CASSLTPPGEQFF,TGTGCCAGCAGCTTAACTCCCCCGGGTGAGCAGTTCTTC,.,.,TRBJ2-1,TRBV7-3
CASSPVSTEDTEAFF,TGTGCCAGCTCCCCGGTTAGCACGGAGGACACTGAAGCTTTCTTT,.,.,TRBJ1-1,TRBV18
CASSENSYEQYF,TGTGCCAGCAGCGAAAACTCCTACGAGCAGTACTTC,.,.,TRBJ2-7,TRBV14
CASSRTGAASDTQYF,TGTGCCAGCAGCCGGACAGGGGCCGCCTCAGATACGCAGTATTTT,TRBD1,.,TRBJ2-3,TRBV14
CASSPSFGTGMSTDTQYF,TGTGCCAGCAGCCCCTCGTTCGGGACAGGGATGAGCACAGATACGCAGTATTTT,TRBD1,.,TRBJ2-3,TRBV5-6
CASSLGQANNYGYTF,TGTGCCAGCTCACTCGGACAGGCTAACAACTATGGCTACACCTTC,TRBD1,once,TRBJ1-2,TRBV18
CAWSVGAGILNEQFF,TGTGCCTGGAGTGTGGGGGCGGGTATACTCAATGAGCAGTTCTTC,.,.,TRBJ2-1,TRBV30
CASSRGSEPGELFF,TGTGCCAGCAGCCGAGGATCTGAACCCGGGGAGCTGTTTTTT,.,.,TRBJ2-2,TRBV7-2
CAGTGKDNPGELFF,TGTGCCGGAACAGGGAAGGATAATCCCGGGGAGCTGTTTTTT,.,once,TRBJ2-2,TRBV7-9
CASSFYGLAGGSGGEQYF,TGCGCCAGCAGCTTTTACGGACTAGCGGGGGGGAGTGGAGGCGAGCAGTACTTC,TRBD2,.,TRBJ2-7,TRBV5-1
CAWKQVHTEAFF,TGTGCCTGGAAACAGGTGCACACTGAAGCTTTCTTT,.,.,TRBJ1-1,TRBV30
CAIGEGGKETQYF,TGTGCCATCGGGGAGGGAGGTAAAGAGACCCAGTACTTC,TRBD2,.,TRBJ2-5,TRBV10-3
CACLQGNGNTIYF,TGTGCCTGTTTACAGGGGAATGGAAACACCATATATTTT,TRBD1,.,TRBJ1-3,TRBV30
CASSYAHQGEAFF,TGTGCCAGCAGTTACGCACATCAGGGGGAAGCTTTCTTT,.,.,TRBJ1-1,TRBV6-5
CASRGSSWEGTEAFF,TGTGCCAGCAGGGGATCGTCTTGGGAGGGCACTGAAGCTTTCTTT,.,.,TRBJ1-1,TRBV11-2
CATRRDRSFPEQYF,TGTGCCACCAGACGGGACAGATCCTTCCCCGAGCAGTACTTC,TRBD1,once,TRBJ2-7,TRBV15
CASSRLDRDQPQHF,TGTGCCAGCAGTCGCCTAGACAGGGATCAGCCCCAGCATTTT,TRBD1,.,TRBJ1-5,TRBV6-6
CSVRNRGAYEQYF,TGCAGCGTACGGAACCGGGGGGCGTACGAGCAGTACTTC,.,.,TRBJ2-7,TRBV29-1
CASREGTEQFF,TGTGCCAGCAGGGAAGGGACAGAGCAGTTCTTC,.,.,TRBJ2-1,TRBV27
CASSGPRDRNQPQHF,TGTGCCAGCAGCGGCCCCAGGGATCGAAATCAGCCCCAGCATTTT,.,.,TRBJ1-5,TRBV2
CATSLASGKYEQYF,TGTGCCACCTCGTTAGCTAGCGGGAAATACGAGCAGTACTTC,TRBD2,.,TRBJ2-7,TRBV27
CASSTGQTNYGYTF,TGTGCCAGCAGTACGGGACAGACTAACTATGGCTACACCTTC,TRBD1,.,TRBJ1-2,TRBV6-5
CASSVSRTANTEAFF,TGTGCCAGCAGCGTATCCCGGACAGCGAACACTGAAGCTTTCTTT,.,.,TRBJ1-1,TRBV9
CASSPGTGGYGYTF,TGTGCCAGCAGCCCGGGGACAGGGGGCTATGGCTACACCTTC,TRBD1,.,TRBJ1-2,TRBV9
CASSFRTGQETQYF,TGTGCCAGCAGCTTCCGTACAGGGCAAGAGACCCAGTACTTC,.,.,TRBJ2-5,TRBV5-4
CASSPAGGPEAFF,TGTGCCAGCAGCCCCGCCGGGGGGCCTGAAGCTTTCTTT,.,.,TRBJ1-1,TRBV27
CAWSGGTGGGGYEQYF,TGTGCCTGGAGCGGAGGGACAGGGGGCGGAGGGTACGAGCAGTACTTC,TRBD1,.,TRBJ2-7,TRBV30
CASTSGQGGGNTEAFF,TGTGCCAGCACCAGCGGACAGGGTGGGGGGAACACTGAAGCTTTCTTT,TRBD1,.,TRBJ1-1,TRBV7-8
CSVSGTAATEAFF,TGCAGCGTTTCCGGGACAGCGGCCACCGAAGCTTTCTTT,TRBD1,.,TRBJ1-1,TRBV29-1
CASSKGWSSPLHF,TGTGCCAGCAGTAAGGGGTGGAGTTCACCCCTCCACTTT,.,.,TRBJ1-6,TRBV27
CASSSRTSGPYEQYF,TGTGCCAGCAGCTCGAGGACTAGCGGCCCCTACGAGCAGTACTTC,TRBD2,once,TRBJ2-7,TRBV7-9
CASSTGYQPQHF,TGTGCCAGTTCCACAGGGTACCAGCCCCAGCATTTT,.,once,TRBJ1-5,TRBV19
CASSLETSTGGTEQYF,TGTGCCAGCAGCTTAGAAACTTCGACAGGGGGCACCGAGCAGTACTTC,TRBD1,.,TRBJ2-7,TRBV7-9
CASSPTSGNYNEQFF,TGTGCCAGCAGCCCGACTAGCGGGAATTACAATGAGCAGTTCTTC,TRBD2,.,TRBJ2-1,TRBV7-6
CASTGHSDRENTEAFF,TGTGCCAGCACCGGTCATTCGGACAGGGAGAACACTGAAGCTTTCTTT,TRBD1,.,TRBJ1-1,TRBV2
CASSLASNSYEQYF,TGTGCCAGCAGCTTGGCCTCGAACTCCTACGAGCAGTACTTC,.,.,TRBJ2-7,TRBV5-4